The 29 T cell receptor beta chains below all came from one sample that was sequenced in a study of T cell changes during pregnancy in multiple sclerosis. Sequencing was performed with immunoSEQ multiplex PCR; in TCRdb, only in-frame clones are kept and a portion is missing. The data show 100,000 to 140,000 clones, approximately 90% seen once. The starting material was peripheral blood, obtained in the third trimester of pregnancy. The source is a female donor in good health, enrolled as a control in a pregnancy study.

The CDR3 sequence: CASSEVVPTEAFF. Written as DNA, the CDR3 is TGTGCCAGCAGTGAAGTAGTGCCGACTGAAGCTTTCTTT. This chain links TRBV25-1 with TRBJ1-1; D not certain. Germline lookup yields CDR1 MGHDK and CDR2 SYGVNS. This CDR3 contains 13 residues. V gave up 2 bases and J gave up 5 bases, with 9 bases separating them. The whole variable domain, remainder taken from reference TRBV25-1 and TRBJ1-1, is EADIYQTPRYLVIGTGKKITLECSQTMGHDKMYWYQQDPGMELHLIHYSYGVNSTEKGDLSSESTVSRIRTEHFPLTLESARPSHTSQYLCASSEVVPTEAFFGQGTRLTVV.

This clone was detected only once. The V call is TRBV19, the J call TRBJ2-7; 9 bases match TRBD2. Trimming cost V 5 bases and J 3 bases; bases outside gene matches: 5. The length of the CDR3 is 14 residues. Germline assignment: CDR1 LNHDA and CDR2 SQIVND (reference sequence). For the CDR3, the DNA is TGTGCCAGTAGTCGGGCTAGCGGGGACTACGAGCAGTACTTC. It specifies CASSRASGDYEQYF. Looking up the rest from reference TRBV19 and TRBJ2-7 gives the full variable domain: DGGITQSPKYLFRKEGQNVTLSCEQNLNHDAMYWYRQDPGQGLRLIYYSQIVNDFQKGDIAEGYSVSREKKESFPLTVTSAQKNPTAFYLCASSRASGDYEQYFGPGTRLTVT.

The chain combines TRBV5-1 with TRBJ1-2, with TRBD1 as a possible D gene (6 bases). Germline V lookup: CDR1 SGHRS, CDR2 YFSETQ. V lost 0 bases and J 4 bases, leaving 16 bases between the germline ends. CDR3 length: 16 residues. CDR3 DNA sequence: TGCGCCAGCAGCTTGGACGGGTCCAGGGGTACCTATGGCTACACCTTC. It encodes CASSLDGSRGTYGYTF.

This chain connects TRBV25-1 to TRBJ1-1; D remains ambiguous. V shed 7 bases and J shed 1 base, with 13 bases lying between them. Per germline, CDR1 MGHDK and CDR2 SYGVNS. The CDR3 runs 14 residues. CDR3 protein: CASMELLGNTEAFF. In nucleotides, the CDR3 is TGTGCCAGCATGGAGCTACTGGGGAACACTGAAGCTTTCTTT.

The rearrangement links TRBV7-2 to TRBJ2-7; D gene ambiguous. V lost 1 base and J lost 1, with 8 bases in between. Per the germline V gene, CDR1 is SGHTA and CDR2 is FQGNSA. The CDR3 consists of 14 residues. DNA for the CDR3: TGTGCCAGCAGCTTAGGTATCGGTTCCTACGAGCAGTACTTC. Protein product: CASSLGIGSYEQYF.

In this sample, this clone turned up once. V usage is TRBV11-1 and J usage is TRBJ1-2, with 7 bases matching TRBD1. This CDR3 has 14 residues. The ends lost 2 bases at V and 6 bases at J; junction bases unmatched: 6. Germline V gene lookup returns CDR1 SGHAT and CDR2 FQDESV (reference sequence). The CDR3 sequence: CASSLIDQGDGYTF. The CDR3, as DNA: TGTGCCAGCAGCTTAATCGATCAGGGGGATGGCTACACCTTC.

The gene calls are TRBV9 and TRBJ1-1; weak D call: TRBD1 (5 bases). The CDR3 is 16 residues long. The V end was cut by 0 bases, the J end by 4 bases, with 16 bases between. CDR1 SGDLS and CDR2 YYNGEE come from the germline V gene. CDR3 protein: CASSVGGGGRGTEAFF. The CDR3 DNA sequence: TGTGCCAGCAGCGTAGGGGGGGGAGGGAGGGGCACTGAAGCTTTCTTT.

The V gene is TRBV7-3, the J gene TRBJ2-4; 16 nucleotides line up with TRBD2. J lost 11 bases, V lost 5 bases, and 15 bases had no gene match. Germline V gene data show CDR1 as SGHTA and CDR2 as FQGTGA. The CDR3 contains 18 residues. In DNA form, the CDR3 reads TGTGCCAGCAGCCTGCCGGGACTAGCGGGGGGGGTTGTGGTAGTTCAGTACTTC. This gives the protein CASSLPGLAGGVVVVQYF.

The chain uses TRBV19 and TRBJ1-1; D gene uncertain. Trimming took off 8 bases at V and 0 bases at J, with 10 bases between the two ends. The germline gives CDR1 LNHDA, CDR2 SQIVND (reference sequence). CDR3 length equals 13 residues. This chain's CDR3 is CASGEAVNTEAFF. The DNA of the CDR3 is TGTGCCAGTGGGGAGGCGGTGAACACTGAAGCTTTCTTT.

The chain combines TRBV7-9 with TRBJ1-1; TRBD1 matches 8 bases. This CDR3 contains 17 residues. Germline V gene lookup returns CDR1 SEHNR and CDR2 FQNEAQ (reference sequence). Trimming removed 5 bases from V and 0 bases from J; junction bases left unmatched: 11. The CDR3 protein is CASSRTQGAGLNTEAFF. DNA for the CDR3: TGTGCCAGCAGCCGGACTCAGGGGGCCGGGTTGAACACTGAAGCTTTCTTT.

This clone was observed once. The J gene is TRBJ1-2, the V gene TRBV6-5; maybe TRBD1 (5 bases). This CDR3 is 16 amino acids long. Germline-derived CDR1 and CDR2 are MNHEY and SVGAGI. The V end was cut by 0 bases, the J end by 3 bases, with 14 bases between. The CDR3 DNA is TGTGCCAGCAGTTACTCAGAGGCAGGGTGGGACTATGGCTACACCTTC. It yields the protein CASSYSEAGWDYGYTF.

This clone has just a few counts. This chain joins TRBV5-1 and TRBJ1-1, with 9 bases that match TRBD1. In germline, CDR1 is SGHRS, CDR2 YFSETQ. The CDR3 spans 14 residues. The V gene end was trimmed by 2 bases and the J gene end by 3 bases; junction bases not matched to a gene: 2. In nucleotides, the CDR3 is TGCGCCAGCAGCTTACGGGACAGGGACACTGAAGCTTTCTTT. This gives the protein CASSLRDRDTEAFF.

V and J are TRBV19 and TRBJ2-3; 10 nucleotides match TRBD2. J gave up 0 bases and V 3 bases, and 6 bases lay outside the gene matches. Germline CDR1 LNHDA, CDR2 SQIVND (reference sequence). This CDR3 spans 17 amino acids. CDR3 in DNA: TGTGCCAGTAGTATGGCTAGCGGGGGAACCAGCACAGATACGCAGTATTTT. Translating gives CASSMASGGTSTDTQYF.

V and J are TRBV29-1 and TRBJ2-3; TRBD2 matches 12 bases. Trimming at V came to 6 bases and at J to 2 bases, leaving 9 bases not matched to a gene. Germline values: CDR1 SQVTM, CDR2 ANQGSEA. The CDR3 is made up of 16 amino acids. This chain's CDR3 is CSVTGASGGATDTQYF. DNA for the CDR3: TGCAGCGTCACGGGGGCTAGCGGGGGGGCCACAGATACGCAGTATTTT.

The chain's CDR3 is CASTPDRGGTGELFF. The CDR3 DNA is TGCGCCAGCACCCCGGACAGGGGAGGAACCGGGGAGCTGTTTTTT. The rearrangement links TRBV5-1 to TRBJ2-2, with 9 nucleotides matching TRBD1. Germline CDR1 SGHRS, CDR2 YFSETQ. This CDR3 has 15 residues. The ends lost 6 bases at V and 5 bases at J; junction bases unmatched: 8.

The rearrangement uses TRBV7-9 and TRBJ1-2, with TRBD1 identical over 7 bases. Losses at the gene ends were 5 bases for V and 4 bases for J; bases not matched to a gene: 10. The CDR3 is made up of 15 amino acids. Germline CDR1 reads SEHNR; CDR2 reads FQNEAQ (reference sequence). CDR3 residues: CASSPSGQNFYGYTF. In nucleotides, the CDR3 is TGTGCCAGCAGCCCCTCGGGACAGAATTTCTATGGCTACACCTTC.

V is TRBV6-6 and J is TRBJ2-7; 8 nucleotides line up with TRBD1. CDR3 length equals 16 residues. The germline V gene has CDR1 MNHNY and CDR2 SVGAGI (reference sequence). J lost 3 bases, V lost 0 bases, and 7 bases had no gene match. In DNA form, the CDR3 reads TGTGCCAGCAGTTACTCCAGACAGGGGAGGTACTACGAGCAGTACTTC. Encoded protein: CASSYSRQGRYYEQYF.

The V gene is TRBV4-1, the J gene TRBJ2-1, with D maybe TRBD2 (5 bases). Trimming took 0 bases from V and 0 from J, leaving 9 bases between them. The germline CDR1 and CDR2 sequences are MGHRA and YSYEKL. The CDR3 spans 16 residues. Written as DNA, the CDR3 is TGCGCCAGCAGCCAAGATCGGACTTTCTCCTACAATGAGCAGTTCTTC. This encodes CASSQDRTFSYNEQFF.

This sequence joins TRBV5-6 and TRBJ1-2; tentatively, D is TRBD1 (5 bases). V dropped 0 bases and J dropped 2 bases, with 8 bases sitting between them. CDR3 size: 14 residues. Germline V gene sequence: CDR1 SGHDT, CDR2 YYEEEE. Written as DNA, the CDR3 is TGTGCCAGCAGCTTGGAATCAGGGAACTATGGCTACACCTTC. Translation gives CASSLESGNYGYTF.

The sample holds a few counts of this clone. V and J are TRBV7-3 and TRBJ2-3; 10 bases fit TRBD2. CDR1 is SGHTA and CDR2 is FQGTGA in the germline V gene. This CDR3 contains 16 residues. Trimming at V came to 3 bases and at J to 2 bases, leaving 5 bases not matched to a gene. The CDR3 DNA sequence: TGTGCCAGCAGCTTGTACAGCGGGGGGGTCACAGATACGCAGTATTTT. Its translation is CASSLYSGGVTDTQYF.

CDR3 nucleotide sequence: TGTGCCACCAGCACCGGACAGCCGTATGGCTACACCTTC. As protein: CATSTGQPYGYTF. This rearrangement joins TRBV15 to TRBJ1-2, with D perhaps matching TRBD1 (6 bases). The V end was cut by 4 bases, the J end by 5 bases, with 11 bases between. From germline, CDR1 is LNHNV and CDR2 YYDKDF (reference sequence). The CDR3 length is 13 residues.

The V gene is TRBV30, the J gene TRBJ1-2; D possibly corresponds to TRBD1 (5 bases). V lost 2 bases to trimming and J lost 7 bases, with 14 bases between them. The CDR3 covers 13 residues. Germline V CDR1 and CDR2: GTSNPN, SVGIG (reference sequence). The CDR3 protein is CAWSKGDYSGYTF. The DNA of the CDR3 is TGTGCCTGGAGTAAAGGGGACTACTCTGGCTACACCTTC.

This chain links TRBV4-2 with TRBJ1-2; D unresolved. The CDR3 consists of 13 residues. CDR1 LGHNA and CDR2 YNFKEQ come from the germline V gene. Trimming took 4 bases from V and 8 from J, leaving 14 bases between them. The CDR3 sequence: CASSPNVREGYTF. The CDR3 bases are TGTGCCAGCAGCCCCAATGTGAGGGAGGGCTACACCTTC.

This chain uses TRBV21-1 with TRBJ1-6. TRBV21-1 represents a pseudogene. This CDR3 is 14 amino acids long. The CDR3 reads CASSYPLGDSPLHF. Here the CDR3 DNA reads TGTGCCAGCAGTTACCCGCTCGGGGATTCACCCCTCCACTTT.

The rearrangement uses TRBV12-5 and TRBJ2-7; 7 bases match TRBD1. Germline V gene sequence: CDR1 LGHNT, CDR2 FRNRAP. The CDR3 sequence is 14 residues long. Trimming took 1 base from V and 3 from J; bases not matched to a gene: 3. DNA for the CDR3: TGTGCTAGTGGTTTGGGGGACAGACGCTACGAGCAGTACTTC. It translates to CASGLGDRRYEQYF. The complete variable domain, with remaining parts taken from reference TRBV12-5 and TRBJ2-7, reads DARVTQTPRHKVTEMGQEVTMRCQPILGHNTVFWYRQTMMQGLELLAYFRNRAPLDDSGMPKDRFSAEMPDATLATLKIQPSEPRDSAVYFCASGLGDRRYEQYFGPGTRLTVT.

The CDR3 sequence is CASRIFPDPRTGELFF. The CDR3 DNA follows: TGTGCCAGTAGGATTTTCCCCGACCCTAGAACCGGGGAGCTGTTTTTT. The genes are TRBV19 and TRBJ2-2; D is unclear. The germline CDR1 and CDR2 sequences are LNHDA and SQIVND (reference sequence). This CDR3 has 16 amino acids. Trimming left V 6 bases short and J 5 bases short, with 19 bases between.

The rearrangement links TRBV6-6 to TRBJ2-7; D is perhaps TRBD1 (5 bases). V lost 7 bases to trimming and J lost 5 bases, with 15 bases between them. Germline V gene sequence: CDR1 MNHNY, CDR2 SVGAGI (reference sequence). The CDR3 has 13 amino acids. Here the CDR3 reads CASTLMGRNEQYF. Written as DNA, the CDR3 is TGTGCCAGCACCCTAATGGGGCGCAACGAGCAGTACTTC.

The chain uses TRBV13 and TRBJ1-6; no definite D call. This CDR3 is built from 14 residues. Germline CDR1 is PRHDT and CDR2 is FYEKMQ (reference sequence). V shed 1 base and J shed 9 bases, with 10 bases lying between them. CDR3 DNA sequence: TGTGCCAGCAGCTTAGCGGGTACTGGTTCACCCCTCCACTTT. Its protein product is CASSLAGTGSPLHF.

V usage is TRBV7-2 and J usage is TRBJ2-1; 9 bases are shared with TRBD2. Germline V gene lookup returns CDR1 SGHTA and CDR2 FQGNSA. The trim removed 5 bases at V and 5 bases at J, leaving 13 bases unmatched. There are 17 residues in the CDR3. CDR3 residues: CASSPSGGGGGDNEQFF. Written as DNA, the CDR3 is TGTGCCAGCAGCCCGAGCGGAGGCGGGGGGGGCGACAATGAGCAGTTCTTC.